This T cell receptor beta chain was documented in a study of beta chain features in type 1 diabetes (dated by TCRdb to 2016 to 2019). Broadly, across the study: Mean age, gender distribution, total cell number and subset yield were not different between patients and healthy donors. In the study, recently diagnosed type 1 diabetes patients and matched healthy donors were compared on the TCRB repertoires of their sorted circulating CD4+ T cell subsets. Regulatory and stem cell-like memory subsets were isolated from only 8 patients and roughly eight healthy donors, whereas naive and central memory subsets came from all 30 or so donors. Across all samples, 90 million to 130 million sorted cells were examined, and cell number per subset correlated strongly with RNA yield. Broad study findings and their caveats: Because the HLA sub-analyses included only small numbers of individuals, any influence of HLA type on TCRB rearrangement was left unresolved. Sequencing cDNA rather than genomic DNA could over-represent highly expressing activated cells, although activation and CD3 levels did not differ between groups. Type 1 diabetes patients showed a moderate but significant shortening of TCRB CDR3 length in all four CD4+ subsets. Patients with type 1 diabetes made fewer insertions and deleted more nucleotides at VDJ recombination sites, implying thymic rearrangement abnormalities. Naive, central memory and regulatory TCRB repertoires appeared to be more similar among patients than among healthy donors. Shorter templates might be favored by PCR, yet because patient and control samples were amplified and corrected together, any such skew would affect both groups equally.

Of note for this clone: Its recognized antigen is unknown. Base-call qualities are not available, and no considerably larger clone is one nucleotide away.

The germline V and J ends show losses of 5 bases and 10 bases respectively, and no gene match explains 4 bases of the junction. There are 11 amino acids in the CDR3, from cysteine to phenylalanine inclusive. The kept DNA is CDR3 alone, 33 bases in frame from the first base. Based on the germline V gene, the CDR1 and CDR2 sequences are MNHNS and SASEGT. Each donor gave one peripheral blood draw, averaging approximately 120 mL, which was collected into heparinised tubes. A BD FACSAria II was used to sort naive, central memory, regulatory and stem cell-like memory CD4+ T cells with a panel that included CD45RO, CCR7, CD25, CD127, CD95 and CD27. All sorted populations exceeded 95% purity. PBMCs were isolated right away by Lymphoprep density gradient centrifugation and were stained directly, without culture. So that batch effects would be minimized, each experiment stained and sorted samples in pairs, pairing one healthy donor with one patient.

All of the isolated RNA was reverse transcribed with the High Capacity cDNA Reverse Transcription Kit, so expressed TCRB transcripts were sequenced. Naive, central memory and regulatory T cell samples underwent deep immunoSEQ sequencing, averaging about 3.3 million total reads per sample. Sorted cells were lysed in RLT buffer and RNA was extracted with DNase-treated RNeasy Micro or Mini kits, depending on cell number. To prevent cross-contamination, every cell subset was processed on its own, while patient and healthy donor samples were processed together. TCRB sequences were amplified from cDNA with the immunoSEQ multiplex PCR, producing 87-bp fragments spanning the CDR3 region. Sequencing of the amplicons was performed on the Illumina HiSeq platform. In the original analysis: PCR bias was computationally corrected using synthetic template baselines, reads within Hamming distance 2 were collapsed, and singletons that could not be merged were discarded. Reads were aligned against IMGT so that V, D and J genes, CDR3 length and insertions or deletions at six rearrangement sites could be assigned. Within each subset, clonotype counts were normalized to sorted cell number, and only after that were true diversity and Gini coefficients computed with the tcR R package. Repertoire sharing was quantified using the overlap coefficient calculated on TCRB nucleotide sequences. Out-of-frame TCRB sequences from naive cells were analyzed to stand in for the pre-selection repertoire. The table was pulled from immuneACCESS by TCRdb, which kept in-frame rearrangements only. Such tables lose some clones; where checked, under half of the loss comes from unresolved V genes, and the rest has no known cause. V and J calls and clone size are as listed in that table; D and trimming were resolved from the DNA. This sample has some 250,000 clones in its table, and approximately 15% of those were observed once. Roughly 0.02% of the sample is in the top ten clones.

This sequence uses TRBV6-1 and TRBJ1-1, and 7 junction bases match TRBD1. Sequences were obtained from naive CD4+ T cells from blood. Taken with the paper, the label for cell subset or site translates to: true naive CD4+ T cells. The receptor's source is a man younger than 40 with type 1 diabetes. DNA sequence: TGTGCCAGCAGTAGTTACAGGGGAGCTTTCTTT. This sequence encodes CASSSYRGAFF.